The clone carrying this TCR beta chain was picked up one time. Its antigen is unknown. This entry comes from a study of cytomegalovirus exposure and HLA in healthy donors. Study details: HLA-typed donors contributed some 85 million unique TCRs, which were held in an early data release. Study results and caveats: Most of the TCR beta V segments (in an earlier analysis) were productive either about 90% or about 30% of the time. The study designated 164 TCR beta chains cytomegalovirus-associated. A link between a missense DCLRE1C variant and TCR beta V- and J-gene trimming emerged from a later analysis.

The PCR ran on 60 Vbeta and 13 Jbeta primers. Measured with immunoSEQ multiplex PCR; TCRdb has only the in-frame clones, and not every one. The sample contains about 50,000 clones, around three quarters of which appear only once. Germline CDR1 and CDR2: SGHVS and FQNEAQ. J lost 5 bases, V lost 0 bases, and 3 bases had no gene match. The CDR3 contains 14 residues. Sequencing input: PBMCs. The TCR was taken from a man in his thirties or forties in good health and CMV-seropositive. V usage is TRBV7-8 and J usage is TRBJ1-2; 7 bases line up with TRBD1. The CDR3 sequence is CASSLARQGYGYTF. The CDR3, as DNA: TGTGCCAGCAGCTTAGCGCGACAGGGTTATGGCTACACCTTC.